These 24 T cell receptor beta chains were sequenced from one sample in a study of radiation and T cells in renal cell carcinoma. Time point meaning: blood 2 weeks post-SBRT. Specified treatment: 15 Gy SBRT to primary tumor, nephrectomy 4 weeks later. Clones were sequenced by immunoSEQ multiplex PCR, and TCRdb holds only the in-frame ones, with some missing. This sample has about 130,000 clones, with 75% to 85% found just once. Sequences were derived from blood, sampled from a patient whose treatment included radiotherapy and nephrectomy. These receptors were obtained from a woman in her fifties or sixties with renal cell carcinoma.

DNA for the CDR3: TGTGCCAGCAGCTTAGCACAAGACTACGAGCAGTACTTC. Protein product: CASSLAQDYEQYF. The chain couples TRBV7-2 to TRBJ2-7; no definite D call. This CDR3 has 13 amino acids. The V gene's germline CDR1 is SGHTA and CDR2 FQGNSA. V shed 0 bases and J shed 3 bases, with 6 bases lying between them.

J is TRBJ2-1 and V is TRBV6-5; D might be TRBD1 (6 bases). CDR1 and CDR2 from the germline V gene are MNHEY and SVGAGI. The CDR3 has 13 residues. The V end was cut by 8 bases, the J end by 5 bases, with 13 bases between. The CDR3 region is CASRQGSNNEQFF. The CDR3 DNA follows: TGTGCCAGCCGTCAGGGGAGCAACAATGAGCAGTTCTTC.

This clone was recorded only once. This chain joins TRBV30 and TRBJ1-4; weak D call: TRBD1 (6 bases). The ends were cut back, 0 bases at V and 3 bases at J, with 14 bases in the middle. The CDR3 is made up of 16 amino acids. Germline CDR1 and CDR2: GTSNPN and SVGIG (reference sequence). The CDR3 loop is CAWSVGGGLANEKLFF. The CDR3 nucleotides are TGTGCCTGGAGTGTTGGTGGGGGGCTGGCTAATGAAAAACTGTTTTTT.

This rearrangement joins TRBV5-4 to TRBJ2-7, with D perhaps TRBD1 or TRBD2 (7 bases each). CDR3 length: 15 residues. V lost 4 bases and J lost 2, with 16 bases in between. Germline assignment: CDR1 SGHNT and CDR2 YYREEE (reference sequence). The CDR3 loop is CASSQGGAETYEQYF. Written as DNA, the CDR3 is TGTGCCAGCAGCCAGGGGGGGGCAGAGACCTACGAGCAGTACTTC.

J is TRBJ1-1 and V is TRBV5-1; possible D gene TRBD1, 5 bases. The ends were cut back, 7 bases at V and 0 bases at J, with 19 bases in the middle. This CDR3 is built from 16 residues. Germline CDR1 is SGHRS and CDR2 is YFSETQ. CDR3 DNA sequence: TGCGCCAGCCATACCGGGGGGAACTCCATGAACACTGAAGCTTTCTTT. Protein product: CASHTGGNSMNTEAFF.

The chain couples TRBV11-3 to TRBJ1-2; D may be TRBD1 (5 bases). The CDR3 has 16 amino acids. The germline gives CDR1 SGHNT, CDR2 YENEEA. V was cut by 1 base and J by 2 bases, with 14 bases left in between. DNA for the CDR3: TGTGCCAGCAGCTTAGCGGTGGTCGGGGGAAACTATGGCTACACCTTC. Protein sequence: CASSLAVVGGNYGYTF. The whole variable domain, filled in from reference TRBV11-3 and TRBJ1-2, reads EAGVVQSPRYKIIEKKQPVAFWCNPISGHNTLYWYLQNLGQGPELLIRYENEEAVDDSQLPKDRFSAERLKGVDSTLKIQPAELGDSAVYLCASSLAVVGGNYGYTFGSGTRLTVV.

This clone was picked up a small number of times. The genes are TRBV27 and TRBJ2-3; D unresolved. The germline V gene encodes CDR1 MNHEY and CDR2 SMNVEV (reference sequence). This CDR3 spans 14 amino acids. The V gene lost 0 bases and the J gene lost 2 bases, with 6 bases spanning the gap. The CDR3 loop is CASSLSGFTDTQYF. The DNA of the CDR3 is TGTGCCAGCAGTTTATCGGGCTTCACAGATACGCAGTATTTT.

The rearrangement joins TRBV5-1 to TRBJ2-3, with a weak D call TRBD2 (5 bases). V dropped 7 bases and J dropped 6 bases, with 24 bases sitting between them. CDR3 size: 16 residues. The germline V gene encodes CDR1 SGHRS and CDR2 YFSETQ. The CDR3 region is CASGVGLALMGDTQYF. The CDR3 region has the DNA TGCGCCAGCGGGGTAGGCCTAGCCCTGATGGGGGATACGCAGTATTTT. The whole variable domain, filled in from reference TRBV5-1 and TRBJ2-3, reads KAGVTQTPRYLIKTRGQQVTLSCSPISGHRSVSWYQQTPGQGLQFLFEYFSETQRNKGNFPGRFSGRQFSNSRSEMNVSTLELGDSALYLCASGVGLALMGDTQYFGPGTRLTVL.

This chain links TRBV4-1 with TRBJ1-2, with D perhaps matching TRBD1 (6 bases). CDR3 length: 14 amino acids. V was clipped by 4 bases and J by 4 bases, with 13 bases between them. CDR1 is MGHRA and CDR2 is YSYEKL in the germline V gene. The CDR3, as DNA: TGCGCCAGCAGCCGGACTGGGGGCATCTATGGCTACACCTTC. Encoded protein: CASSRTGGIYGYTF.

This chain links TRBV5-4 with TRBJ2-1, with 7 nucleotides matching TRBD2. Germline-derived CDR1 and CDR2 are SGHNT and YYREEE (reference sequence). The CDR3 totals 12 residues. Germline trimming cut 2 bases from V and 8 bases from J; bases unmatched to any gene: 1. The CDR3 region has the DNA TGTGCCAGCAGCTTCCGGGGGGATGAGCAGTTCTTC. Encoded protein: CASSFRGDEQFF.

V and J are TRBV9 and TRBJ2-3, with TRBD2 identical over 11 bases. The CDR3 sequence is 15 residues long. Per the germline V gene, CDR1 is SGDLS and CDR2 is YYNGEE. V lost 0 bases and J lost 5; bases outside the gene matches: 2. CDR3 sequence: CASSVGGTSGDTQYF. In DNA form, the CDR3 reads TGTGCCAGCAGCGTAGGAGGGACTAGCGGAGATACGCAGTATTTT.

The chain combines TRBV2 with TRBJ1-1, with D perhaps TRBD1 (5 bases). V lost 4 bases and J 0 bases, leaving 15 bases between the germline ends. Germline V gene data show CDR1 as SNHLY and CDR2 as FYNNEI. CDR3 length: 16 residues. CDR3 sequence: CASSVGELKVNTEAFF. The CDR3 DNA reads as TGTGCCAGCAGTGTAGGGGAATTGAAGGTGAACACTGAAGCTTTCTTT.

This clone has a single count. This chain connects TRBV9 to TRBJ1-2; 7 positions agree with TRBD1. Germline V lookup: CDR1 SGDLS, CDR2 YYNGEE. The V gene end was trimmed by 0 bases and the J gene end by 4 bases; junction bases not matched to a gene: 6. The CDR3 sequence is 15 residues long. The CDR3 DNA sequence: TGTGCCAGCAGCGTAGACCAGACAGGGCTCTATGGCTACACCTTC. Its protein product is CASSVDQTGLYGYTF.

The CDR3 is CASRRDGTSYEQYF. The CDR3 DNA reads TGTGCCAGCCGCCGGGACGGAACTTCCTACGAGCAGTACTTC. The V gene is TRBV6-5, the J gene TRBJ2-7; D tentatively reads TRBD1 or TRBD2 (5 bases each). This CDR3 region has 14 residues. V lost 8 bases and J lost 1, with 15 bases in between. The germline V gene encodes CDR1 MNHEY and CDR2 SVGAGI.

Only one count was recorded for this clone. The chain is built from TRBV5-6 and TRBJ2-7, with a tentative D call TRBD2 (7 bases). V was cut by 1 base and J by 0 bases, with 14 bases left in between. The CDR3 loop spans 16 amino acids. CDR1 and CDR2 (germline): SGHDT, YYEEEE. CDR3 nucleotides: TGTGCCAGCAGCTTGTCGGGGGGCACCCTCTCCTACGAGCAGTACTTC. Translating gives CASSLSGGTLSYEQYF.

V is TRBV5-1 and J is TRBJ1-1, with unresolved D. This CDR3 spans 15 amino acids. CDR1 is SGHRS and CDR2 is YFSETQ in the germline V gene. The V end was cut by 1 base, the J end by 2 bases, with 12 bases between. CDR3 protein: CASSLSRPPNTEAFF. CDR3 coding DNA: TGCGCCAGCAGCTTGTCCCGACCCCCCAACACTGAAGCTTTCTTT.

The J gene is TRBJ2-2, the V gene TRBV2; D gene unclear. In germline, CDR1 is SNHLY, CDR2 FYNNEI. This CDR3 is built from 14 residues. With 3 bases removed from V and 1 base from J, the gap between germline ends came to 6 bases. The DNA for the CDR3 is TGTGCCAGCAGTGATAAGCGGAACACCGGGGAGCTGTTTTTT. It codes for CASSDKRNTGELFF.

This clone occurred once. V and J are TRBV27 and TRBJ2-7, with D possibly TRBD1 on 6 matching bases. The CDR3 is 12 residues long. Per germline, CDR1 MNHEY and CDR2 SMNVEV (reference sequence). V shed 6 bases and J shed 2 bases, with 8 bases lying between them. CDR3 protein: CASRDSPYEQYF. The CDR3 DNA sequence: TGTGCCAGCAGGGACAGTCCCTACGAGCAGTACTTC.

The chain uses TRBV19 and TRBJ2-7; the match to TRBD2 covers 8 bases. V lost 4 bases to trimming and J lost 5 bases; unmatched junction nucleotides: 10. Per the germline V gene, CDR1 is LNHDA and CDR2 is SQIVND (reference sequence). The CDR3 is 15 amino acids. The CDR3 region has the DNA TGTGCCAGTAGTACCCCTACTAGCGGCTTGGACGAGCAGTACTTC. This encodes CASSTPTSGLDEQYF.

This chain joins TRBV29-1 and TRBJ2-7; D is ambiguous. CDR1 is SQVTM, CDR2 ANQGSEA, per germline. Deletions cut 4 bases from V and 0 bases from J, with 7 bases between. This CDR3 contains 12 residues. The CDR3 is CSVVGSSYEQYF. The CDR3 DNA reads as TGCAGCGTTGTAGGCAGCTCCTACGAGCAGTACTTC.

The J gene is TRBJ2-7, the V gene TRBV29-1; the match to TRBD1 covers 7 bases. V shed 4 bases and J 5 bases; nucleotides not matched to a gene: 17. The CDR3 runs 16 residues. In germline, CDR1 is SQVTM, CDR2 ANQGSEA. The CDR3 here is CSVGYIDRVMVHEQYF. The CDR3 nucleotides are TGCAGCGTTGGGTACATCGACAGGGTTATGGTCCACGAGCAGTACTTC.

The chain joins TRBV9 to TRBJ2-7, with TRBD1 as a possible D gene (5 bases). V was pared by 3 bases and J by 7 bases, with 17 bases between. CDR3 length: 14 amino acids. Germline CDR1 SGDLS, CDR2 YYNGEE. Here the CDR3 reads CASSGADPQGEQYF. In DNA form, the CDR3 reads TGTGCCAGCAGCGGGGCTGACCCTCAGGGAGAGCAGTACTTC.

V is TRBV6-1 and J is TRBJ1-5; D call uncertain. Trimming took 0 bases from V and 2 from J, leaving 11 bases between them. CDR1 is MNHNS and CDR2 is SASEGT in the germline V gene. The CDR3 consists of 16 residues. The CDR3 nucleotides are TGTGCCAGCAGTGAAGCCTTGGGCCCAGGCAATCAGCCCCAGCATTTT. Protein sequence: CASSEALGPGNQPQHF.

This CDR3 reads CASSADAQGTYEQYF. In DNA form, the CDR3 reads TGTGCCAGCAGCGCCGACGCACAGGGTACCTACGAGCAGTACTTC. The genes are TRBV9 and TRBJ2-7, with a weak D call TRBD1 (6 bases). The CDR3 is 15 residues long. The germline V gene has CDR1 SGDLS and CDR2 YYNGEE. The ends were cut back, 3 bases at V and 2 bases at J, with 15 bases in the middle.